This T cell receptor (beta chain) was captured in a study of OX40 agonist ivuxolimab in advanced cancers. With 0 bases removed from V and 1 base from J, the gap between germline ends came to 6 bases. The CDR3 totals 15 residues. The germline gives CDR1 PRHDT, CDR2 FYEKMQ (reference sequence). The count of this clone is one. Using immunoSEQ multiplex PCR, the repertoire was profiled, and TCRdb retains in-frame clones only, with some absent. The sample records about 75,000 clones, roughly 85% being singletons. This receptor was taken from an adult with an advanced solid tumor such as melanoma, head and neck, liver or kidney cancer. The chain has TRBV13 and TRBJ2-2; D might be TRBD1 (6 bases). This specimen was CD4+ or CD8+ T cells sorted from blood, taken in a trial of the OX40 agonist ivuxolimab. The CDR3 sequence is CASSLGTGNTGELFF. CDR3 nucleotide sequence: TGTGCCAGCAGCTTAGGGACAGGGAACACCGGGGAGCTGTTTTTT.